This T cell receptor (beta chain) was identified during a study of STAT5B mutations in CD4+ large granular lymphocyte leukemia. Here immunoSEQ multiplex PCR was the method, and the copy in TCRdb shows in-frame clones only, minus some. The sample gives fewer than 45,000 clones, under 85% of which show up once; less than 0.7% is in the top ten. This clonotype originated in a human donor in good health. Sequencing used CD4+ T cells from blood buffy coats.

CDR3 amino acids: CASSLAGAGGFGEQYF. The CDR3 bases are TGTGCCAGCAGCTTAGCGGGCGCGGGGGGTTTCGGCGAGCAGTACTTC. The chain links TRBV7-9 to TRBJ2-5; 8 bases align to TRBD2. With the DNA end fitting TRBJ2-7 better, the J assignment may be wrong. The germline gives CDR1 SEHNR, CDR2 FQNEAQ (reference sequence). This CDR3 has 16 residues.